The source of this T cell receptor (beta chain) is a study of early T cells in non-severe SARS-CoV-2 infection (dated by TCRdb to the early 2020s). At the level of the whole study: Because TCR sequencing was done on bulk RNA from unsorted whole blood, the alpha and beta chains could not be paired.

General conclusions and limits of the study: VDJdb matching was skewed toward anti-spike CD8 responses and likely underestimated virus-specific expansions, missing private and CD4 specificities.

Compared with germline, V lacks 8 bases and J lacks 1 base; bases without a gene match: 7. The CDR3 runs 15 residues from the cysteine to the phenylalanine. The kept DNA is CDR3 alone, 45 bases in frame from the first base. Per the germline V gene (reference sequence), DFQATT is the CDR1 and SNEGSKA is the CDR2. Library creation used 5' RACE. Sequencing was carried out with a NextSeq 500. In the TCR library protocol, unique molecular identifiers were attached to individual cDNA molecules to correct for PCR bias and sequencing error. Both TCR alpha and beta chains were sequenced, and tight co-correlation was observed between alpha and beta sequence abundances in each sample. In the source study's methods: Decombinator V4 was used to annotate the V gene, J gene and CDR3 of the TCR sequences. TCRs were defined as expanded if a significant change between any two time points was detected under a Poisson model with p below 0.0001. Abundances of TCRs were expressed as counts per million after normalisation to the total number of TCRs sequenced in each sample. TRAV1-2 paired with TRAJ12, TRAJ20 or TRAJ33 defined MAIT TCRs, while TRAV10 paired with TRAJ18 defined iNKT TCRs. VDJdb, accessed on 1 November 2021, was searched for TCRs annotated for CMV, EBV and SARS-CoV-2, and TCRs annotated for more than one antigen were excluded. TCRdb itself trimmed the public reads at Q25 with fastp, ran MiXCR and retained productive beta chains. Each CDR3 protein appears once, grouped with its most common genes and DNA. TCRdb's processing, not the authors' own work, is the source of the V and J calls. Counted in this sample were about 34,000 distinct CDR3 sequences; over 5% of them appeared once. Approximately 7.5% of the sample is held by the ten biggest clonotypes.

As for this clonotype: There is no known antigen for this receptor. No much larger clone is present one base from it, and per-base qualities are unavailable.

The study was a case-control design nested within a healthcare worker cohort in London, UK, with weekly nasopharyngeal swab PCR tests and blood sampling. Healthcare workers were enrolled in the week of the UK lockdown, from 23 to 31 March 2020, and were followed every week for up to roughly 16 weeks. The chain links TRBV20-1 with TRBJ2-1, and TRBD2 aligns with 11 junction nucleotides. The sequenced material came from whole blood. This clonotype was obtained from an adult who was a healthcare worker with PCR-confirmed SARS-CoV-2 infection or an uninfected control (not recorded which). For the CDR3, the sequence is CSLTSGETSYNEQFF. The nucleotides read TGCAGTCTGACTAGCGGGGAGACATCCTACAATGAGCAGTTCTTC.